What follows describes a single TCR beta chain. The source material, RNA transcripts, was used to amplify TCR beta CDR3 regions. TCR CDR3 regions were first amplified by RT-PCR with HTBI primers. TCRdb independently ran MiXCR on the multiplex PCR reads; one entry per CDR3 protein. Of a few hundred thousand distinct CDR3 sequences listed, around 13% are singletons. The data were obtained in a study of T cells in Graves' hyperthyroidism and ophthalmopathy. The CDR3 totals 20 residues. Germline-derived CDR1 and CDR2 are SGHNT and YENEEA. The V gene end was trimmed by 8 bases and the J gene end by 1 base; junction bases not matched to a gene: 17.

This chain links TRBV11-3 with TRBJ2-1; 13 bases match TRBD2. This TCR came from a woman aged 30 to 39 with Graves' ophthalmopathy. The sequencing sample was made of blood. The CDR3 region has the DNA TGTGCCAGCTTAAGAGGAGTAACTAGCGGGGGGGCCGGGTCCTACAATGAGCAGTTCTTC. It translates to CASLRGVTSGGAGSYNEQFF.